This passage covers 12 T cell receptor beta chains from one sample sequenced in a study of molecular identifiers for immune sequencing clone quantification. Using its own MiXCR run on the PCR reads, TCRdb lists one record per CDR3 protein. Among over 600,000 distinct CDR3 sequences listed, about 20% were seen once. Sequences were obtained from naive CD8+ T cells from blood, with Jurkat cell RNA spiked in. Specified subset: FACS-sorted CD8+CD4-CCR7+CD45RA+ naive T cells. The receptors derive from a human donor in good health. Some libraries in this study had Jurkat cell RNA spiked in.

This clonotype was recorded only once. CDR3 amino acids: CASSQEIQGLAGEGYNEQFF. The CDR3 coding sequence is TGTGCCAGCAGCCAAGAAATCCAGGGATTAGCGGGGGAGGGGTACAATGAGCAGTTCTTC. V gene TRBV3-1 combines with J gene TRBJ2-1, with 9 bases identical to TRBD2. The junction had 16 bases not matched to a gene; V was cut back by 0 bases and J by 4 bases. CDR1 LGHDT and CDR2 YNNKEL come from the germline V gene (reference sequence). This CDR3 is 20 amino acids long.

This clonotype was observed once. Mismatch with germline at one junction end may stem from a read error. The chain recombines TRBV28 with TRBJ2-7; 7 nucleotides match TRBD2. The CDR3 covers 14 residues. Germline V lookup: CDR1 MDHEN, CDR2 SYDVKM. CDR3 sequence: CASSYLADSYGQYF. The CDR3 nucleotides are TGTGCCAGCAGTTACCTAGCGGACTCCTACGGGCAGTACTTC.

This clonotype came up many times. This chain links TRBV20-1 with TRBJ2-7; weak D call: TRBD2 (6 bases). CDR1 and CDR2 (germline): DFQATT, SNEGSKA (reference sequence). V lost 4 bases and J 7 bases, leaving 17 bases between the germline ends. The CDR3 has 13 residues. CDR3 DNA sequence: TGCAGTGCTACCCTTAGCGGAACCAGGGAGCAGTACTTC. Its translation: CSATLSGTREQYF.

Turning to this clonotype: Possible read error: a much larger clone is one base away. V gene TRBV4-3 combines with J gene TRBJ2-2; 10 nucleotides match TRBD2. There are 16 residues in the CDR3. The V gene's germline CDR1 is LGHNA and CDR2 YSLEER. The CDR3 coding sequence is TGCGCCAGCGGCCAATCGCTAGCGGGGGAGGCCGGGGAGCTGTTTTTT. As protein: CASGQSLAGEAGELFF.

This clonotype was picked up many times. The DNA of the CDR3 is TGCGCCAGCAGCCAGGACAGGAGTAAGTCCACTGAAGCTTTCTTT. Protein sequence: CASSQDRSKSTEAFF. The chain uses TRBV4-3 and TRBJ1-1; 7 nucleotides align to TRBD1. Unmatched junction bases numbered 8, after V lost 3 bases and J lost 4 bases. Germline V lookup: CDR1 LGHNA, CDR2 YSLEER. This CDR3 contains 15 residues.

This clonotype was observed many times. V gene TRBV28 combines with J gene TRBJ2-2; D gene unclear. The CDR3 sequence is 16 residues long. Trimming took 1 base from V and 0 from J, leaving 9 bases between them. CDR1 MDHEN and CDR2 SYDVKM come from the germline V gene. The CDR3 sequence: CASSLLGVANTGELFF. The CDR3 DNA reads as TGTGCCAGCAGTTTATTAGGAGTAGCGAACACCGGGGAGCTGTTTTTT. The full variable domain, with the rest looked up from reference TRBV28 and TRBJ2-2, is DVKVTQSSRYLVKRTGEKVFLECVQDMDHENMFWYRQDPGLGLRLIYFSYDVKMKEKGDIPEGYSVSREKKERFSLILESASTNQTSMYLCASSLLGVANTGELFFGEGSRLTVL.

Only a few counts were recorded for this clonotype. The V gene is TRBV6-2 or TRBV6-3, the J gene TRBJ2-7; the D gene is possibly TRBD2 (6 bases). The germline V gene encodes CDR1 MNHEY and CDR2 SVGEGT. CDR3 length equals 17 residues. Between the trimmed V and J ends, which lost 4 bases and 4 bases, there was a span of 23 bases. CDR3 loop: CASSSPVLREEGYEQYF. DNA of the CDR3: TGTGCCAGCAGTTCCCCAGTCTTGAGGGAGGAGGGGTACGAGCAGTACTTC.

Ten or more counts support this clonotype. CDR3 coding DNA: TGTGCCAGCAGCAATCTTGACGGACTTAATGAAAAACTGTTTTTT. It is translated as CASSNLDGLNEKLFF. The rearrangement links TRBV7-9 to TRBJ1-4, with D unresolved. V lost 5 bases and J lost 4, with 14 bases in between. CDR3 length: 15 amino acids. The germline V gene encodes CDR1 SEHNR and CDR2 FQNEAQ (reference sequence).

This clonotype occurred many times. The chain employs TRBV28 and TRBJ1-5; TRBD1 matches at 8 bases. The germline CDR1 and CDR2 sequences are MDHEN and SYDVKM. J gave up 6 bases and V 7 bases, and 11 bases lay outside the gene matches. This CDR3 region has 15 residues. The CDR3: CASTASQGAVQPQHF. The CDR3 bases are TGTGCCAGCACTGCCAGCCAGGGGGCGGTTCAGCCCCAGCATTTT.

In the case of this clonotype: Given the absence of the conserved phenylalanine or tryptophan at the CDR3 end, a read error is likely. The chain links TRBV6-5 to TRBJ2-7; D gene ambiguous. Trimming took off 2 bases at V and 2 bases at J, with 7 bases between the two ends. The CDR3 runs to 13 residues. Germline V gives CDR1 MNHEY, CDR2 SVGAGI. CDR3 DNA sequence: TGTGCCAGCAGTTACACGGGCCCCTACGAGCAGTACTCC. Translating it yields CASSYTGPYEQYS.

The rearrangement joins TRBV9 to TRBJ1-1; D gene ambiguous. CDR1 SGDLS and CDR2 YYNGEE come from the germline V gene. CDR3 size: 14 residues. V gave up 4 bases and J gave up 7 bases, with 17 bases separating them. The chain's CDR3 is CASSPGFGGFEAFF. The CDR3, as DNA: TGTGCCAGCAGCCCAGGATTTGGTGGGTTTGAAGCTTTCTTT. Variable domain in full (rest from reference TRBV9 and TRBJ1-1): DSGVTQTPKHLITATGQRVTLRCSPRSGDLSVYWYQQSLDQGLQFLIQYYNGEERAKGNILERFSAQQFPDLHSELNLSSLELGDSALYFCASSPGFGGFEAFFGQGTRLTVV.

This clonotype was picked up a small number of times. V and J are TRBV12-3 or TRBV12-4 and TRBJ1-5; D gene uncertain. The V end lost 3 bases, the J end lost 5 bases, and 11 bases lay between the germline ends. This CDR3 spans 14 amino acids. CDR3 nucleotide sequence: TGTGCCAGCAGTTTTGGGCCAATCGATCAGCCCCAGCATTTT. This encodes CASSFGPIDQPQHF.